The 17 T cell receptor beta chains in this list originate from one sample, sequenced in a study of OX40 agonist ivuxolimab in advanced cancers. This table comes from immunoSEQ multiplex PCR, and its TCRdb copy is limited to in-frame clones, with some not included. This table has about 60,000 clones, 75% to 85% appearing once. The material was CD4+ or CD8+ T cells sorted from blood, obtained in a trial of the OX40 agonist ivuxolimab. The receptors originated from an adult with an advanced solid tumor such as melanoma, head and neck, liver or kidney cancer.

This chain links TRBV10-3 with TRBJ1-1; 7 bases fit TRBD1. This CDR3 is built from 14 residues. J gave up 2 bases and V 11 bases, and 11 bases lay outside the gene matches. Looked up from germline, CDR1 is ENHRY and CDR2 is SYGVKD. DNA of the CDR3: TGTGCCTCCTCAAACCAGGGGGGAAACACTGAAGCTTTCTTT. This gives the protein CASSNQGGNTEAFF.

The chain has TRBV20-1 and TRBJ2-1; 7 nucleotides line up with TRBD1. Trimming took 6 bases from V and 8 from J; bases not matched to a gene: 4. The germline V gene has CDR1 DFQATT and CDR2 SNEGSKA (reference sequence). There are 11 residues in the CDR3. The CDR3 nucleotides read TGCAGTGCCAAGGGGGCAGATGAGCAGTTCTTC. As protein: CSAKGADEQFF.

The chain uses TRBV7-3 and TRBJ1-1; D might be TRBD1 (5 bases). CDR1 is SGHTA, CDR2 FQGTGA, per germline. This CDR3 is built from 14 residues. V was shortened by 5 bases and J by 4 bases, with 14 bases between the two germline ends. The CDR3 sequence is CASSPGPGGTEAFF. The DNA for the CDR3 is TGTGCCAGCAGCCCGGGACCCGGGGGCACTGAAGCTTTCTTT.

The rearrangement uses TRBV7-7 and TRBJ2-1; TRBD2 agrees at 12 bases. The CDR3 extends over 16 amino acids. Germline CDR1 and CDR2: SSHAT and FNYEAQ (reference sequence). J gave up 9 bases and V 5 bases, and 11 bases lay outside the gene matches. The CDR3 nucleotides read TGTGCCAGCAGCGACCATCTAGCGGGAGGGCCTGGTGAGCAGTTCTTC. It encodes CASSDHLAGGPGEQFF. The complete variable domain, with remaining parts taken from reference TRBV7-7 and TRBJ2-1, reads GAGVSQSPRYKVTKRGQDVTLRCDPISSHATLYWYQQALGQGPEFLTYFNYEAQPDKSGLPSDRFSAERPEGSISTLTIQRTEQRDSAMYRCASSDHLAGGPGEQFFGPGTRLTVL.

The V and J genes are TRBV28 and TRBJ2-7, with TRBD2 as a possible D gene (6 bases). Germline V lookup: CDR1 MDHEN, CDR2 SYDVKM. CDR3 length: 15 residues. V lost 3 bases to trimming and J lost 5 bases, with 17 bases between them. Here the CDR3 reads CASSFRGGGRNEQYF. DNA for the CDR3: TGTGCCAGCAGTTTCCGGGGAGGTGGGCGCAACGAGCAGTACTTC. Full variable domain (rest looked up from reference TRBV28 and TRBJ2-7): DVKVTQSSRYLVKRTGEKVFLECVQDMDHENMFWYRQDPGLGLRLIYFSYDVKMKEKGDIPEGYSVSREKKERFSLILESASTNQTSMYLCASSFRGGGRNEQYFGPGTRLTVT.

The chain carries TRBV18 and TRBJ1-1; 8 positions match TRBD1. This CDR3 has 12 amino acids. Looked up from germline, CDR1 is KGHSH and CDR2 is LQKENI. V lost 4 bases to trimming and J lost 8 bases; unmatched junction nucleotides: 3. This CDR3 is CASSLGTGEAFF. The CDR3 nucleotides read TGTGCCAGCTCACTCGGGACAGGAGAAGCTTTCTTT.

The chain links TRBV5-4 to TRBJ2-7; possible D gene TRBD2, 5 bases. Germline CDR1 and CDR2: SGHNT and YYREEE (reference sequence). V was cut by 1 base and J by 1 base, with 6 bases left in between. CDR3 length: 13 residues. This chain's CDR3 is CASSLRGSYEQYF. DNA for the CDR3: TGTGCCAGCAGCTTGAGAGGGTCCTACGAGCAGTACTTC.

This chain links TRBV19 with TRBJ2-1; D call uncertain. Per the germline V gene, CDR1 is LNHDA and CDR2 is SQIVND (reference sequence). The CDR3 sequence is 16 residues long. V was cut by 4 bases and J by 0 bases, with 13 bases left in between. In nucleotides, the CDR3 is TGTGCCAGTAGTAGCCCCGGCGTCCACTCCTACAATGAGCAGTTCTTC. It is translated as CASSSPGVHSYNEQFF.

The V call is TRBV7-8, the J call TRBJ2-1; D perhaps matches TRBD2 (5 bases). From germline, CDR1 is SGHVS and CDR2 FQNEAQ. Trimming removed 4 bases at V and 5 bases at J, with 12 bases between. CDR3 length equals 14 residues. CDR3 protein: CASSSWTGDNEQFF. CDR3 DNA sequence: TGTGCCAGCAGCTCCTGGACTGGGGACAATGAGCAGTTCTTC.

The chain employs TRBV7-7 and TRBJ2-1, with 13 positions matching TRBD2. J was trimmed by 8 bases and V by 5 bases; bases with no gene match: 6. This CDR3 is 15 amino acids long. Germline lookup yields CDR1 SSHAT and CDR2 FNYEAQ (reference sequence). The CDR3 coding sequence is TGTGCCAGCAGCCCGGGACTAGCGGGAAGCGATGAGCAGTTCTTC. Amino acids: CASSPGLAGSDEQFF.

The rearrangement uses TRBV7-2 and TRBJ2-1; possible D gene TRBD2, 5 bases. CDR3 length: 15 amino acids. V was shortened by 5 bases and J by 8 bases, with 19 bases between the two germline ends. CDR1 is SGHTA, CDR2 FQGNSA, per germline. CDR3 sequence (DNA): TGTGCCAGCAGCCTCAGGACGTCTGGTAGCGATGAGCAGTTCTTC. This encodes CASSLRTSGSDEQFF.

The J gene is TRBJ2-5, the V gene TRBV6-5; possible D gene TRBD2, 6 bases. Germline V lookup: CDR1 MNHEY, CDR2 SVGAGI. There are 13 residues in the CDR3. The V end was cut by 7 bases, the J end by 7 bases, with 16 bases between. DNA for the CDR3: TGTGCCAGCACTCCATCCCCGGAGGGGACCCAGTACTTC. Translating gives CASTPSPEGTQYF.

In DNA form, the CDR3 reads TGTGCCAGCAGTGGACAGGGGATTCAGCCCCAGCATTTT. Its protein product is CASSGQGIQPQHF. The chain employs TRBV2 and TRBJ1-5; 8 nucleotides line up with TRBD1. Germline CDR1 reads SNHLY; CDR2 reads FYNNEI. The CDR3 sequence is 13 residues long. The junction had 2 bases not matched to a gene; V was cut back by 4 bases and J by 6 bases. Variable domain in full (rest from reference TRBV2 and TRBJ1-5): EPEVTQTPSHQVTQMGQEVILRCVPISNHLYFYWYRQILGQKVEFLVSFYNNEISEKSEIFDDQFSVERPDGSNFTLKIRSTKLEDSAMYFCASSGQGIQPQHFGDGTRLSIL.

This rearrangement joins TRBV6-6 to TRBJ1-5; D is perhaps TRBD1 (6 bases). The CDR3 is made up of 15 amino acids. V lost 7 bases and J lost 3, with 16 bases in between. The germline gives CDR1 MNHNY, CDR2 SVGAGI (reference sequence). CDR3 in DNA: TGTGCCAGCAACAAAGACAGGCCCTCCAATCAGCCCCAGCATTTT. It specifies CASNKDRPSNQPQHF.

V and J are TRBV5-6 and TRBJ2-7; maybe TRBD2 (6 bases). V was cut by 2 bases and J by 6 bases, with 15 bases left in between. This CDR3 contains 14 residues. Germline lookup yields CDR1 SGHDT and CDR2 YYEEEE. The CDR3 sequence is CASSFYSGTGEQYF. The CDR3 nucleotides read TGTGCCAGCAGCTTTTATTCGGGGACTGGCGAGCAGTACTTC.

The rearrangement links TRBV6-1 to TRBJ2-1; 13 bases agree with TRBD2. Germline CDR1 is MNHNS and CDR2 is SASEGT. The CDR3 has 15 residues. The J segment lost 8 bases and the V segment lost 2 bases, leaving 3 bases of the junction unmatched. This chain's CDR3 is CASSERLAGGYEQFF. DNA for the CDR3: TGTGCCAGCAGTGAAAGACTAGCGGGAGGCTATGAGCAGTTCTTC.

V is TRBV18 and J is TRBJ2-2, with D hard to call. The CDR3 covers 13 residues. V lost 3 bases and J lost 1, with 3 bases in between. Germline V gene sequence: CDR1 KGHSH, CDR2 LQKENI. CDR3 sequence: CASSPENTGELFF. DNA for the CDR3: TGTGCCAGCTCACCGGAGAACACCGGGGAGCTGTTTTTT. The full variable domain, its missing parts supplied by reference TRBV18 and TRBJ2-2, is NAGVMQNPRHLVRRRGQEARLRCSPMKGHSHVYWYRQLPEEGLKFMVYLQKENIIDESGMPKERFSAEFPKEGPSILRIQQVVRGDSAAYFCASSPENTGELFFGEGSRLTVL.